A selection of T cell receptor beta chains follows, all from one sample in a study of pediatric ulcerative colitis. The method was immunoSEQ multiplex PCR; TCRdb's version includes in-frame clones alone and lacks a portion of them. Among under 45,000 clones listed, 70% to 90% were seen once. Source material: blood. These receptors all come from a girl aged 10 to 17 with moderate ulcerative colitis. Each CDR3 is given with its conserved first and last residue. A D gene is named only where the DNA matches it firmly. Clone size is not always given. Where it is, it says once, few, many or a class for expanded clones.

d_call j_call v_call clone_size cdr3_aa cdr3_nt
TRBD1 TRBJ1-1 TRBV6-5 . CASSTGTEISF TGTGCCAGCAGTACAGGGACAGAAATTTCTTTT
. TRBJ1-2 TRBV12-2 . CASRPIGGGGYTF TGTGCAAGTCGCCCCATTGGGGGAGGTGGCTACACCTTC
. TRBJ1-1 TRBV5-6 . CASSPRPQTSWDTEAFF TGTGCCAGCAGCCCCCGGCCACAGACTTCGTGGGACACTGAAGCTTTCTTT
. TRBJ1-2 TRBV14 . CASSWDSYYGYTF TGTGCCAGCAGCTGGGACTCTTACTATGGCTACACCTTC
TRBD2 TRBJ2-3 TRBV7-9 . CASLGGMSTDTQYF TGTGCCAGCCTGGGGGGGATGAGCACAGATACGCAGTATTTT
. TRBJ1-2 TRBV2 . CASSAVGARGRLGYTF TGTGCCAGCAGCGCTGTAGGGGCCAGGGGTAGACTCGGCTACACCTTC
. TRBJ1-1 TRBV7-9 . CASSLDTSLNTEAFF TGTGCCAGCAGCTTAGATACCTCCTTGAACACTGAAGCTTTCTTT
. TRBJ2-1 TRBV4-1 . CASSSPTEGYNEQFF TGCGCCAGCAGCAGCCCTACGGAGGGTTACAATGAGCAGTTCTTC
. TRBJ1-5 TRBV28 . CASSPVEGHQPQHF TGTGCCAGCAGCCCCGTAGAAGGGCATCAGCCCCAGCATTTT
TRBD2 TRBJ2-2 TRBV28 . CASSLAGGTGELFF TGTGCCAGCAGTTTAGCGGGAGGCACCGGGGAGCTGTTTTTT
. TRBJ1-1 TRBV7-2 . CASSPTAGGGTEAFF TGTGCCAGCAGCCCAACCGCGGGGGGGGGCACTGAAGCTTTCTTT
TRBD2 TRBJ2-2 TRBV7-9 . CASSLHTWTSGIYSGELFF TGTGCCAGCAGCTTACATACATGGACTAGCGGGATTTATTCCGGGGAGCTGTTTTTT
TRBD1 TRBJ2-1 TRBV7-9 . CASSIGGPANEQFF TGTGCCAGCAGTATAGGGGGCCCCGCCAATGAGCAGTTCTTC
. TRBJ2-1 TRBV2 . CARYTGLPWDEQFF TGTGCCAGATACACAGGACTACCCTGGGATGAGCAGTTCTTC
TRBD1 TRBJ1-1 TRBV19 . CASTLWGRGTEAFF TGTGCCAGTACCCTCTGGGGCAGGGGGACTGAAGCTTTCTTT
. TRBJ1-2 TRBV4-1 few CASSQDKPLPYGYTF TGCGCCAGCAGCCAAGATAAACCCCTCCCCTATGGCTACACCTTC
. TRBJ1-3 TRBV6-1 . CASSEISLWGSGNTIYF TGTGCCAGCAGTGAAATAAGTCTGTGGGGCTCTGGAAACACCATATATTTT
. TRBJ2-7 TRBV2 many CASTRRGSYEQYF TGTGCCAGCACTAGAAGGGGTTCCTACGAGCAGTACTTC
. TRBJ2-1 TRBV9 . CASSVASSYNEQFF TGTGCCAGCAGCGTAGCTTCCTCCTACAATGAGCAGTTCTTC
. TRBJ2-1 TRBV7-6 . CASSLENEQFF TGTGCCAGCAGCTTAGAAAATGAGCAGTTCTTC
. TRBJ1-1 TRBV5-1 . CASSLRQAGTEAFF TGCGCCAGCAGCTTGAGACAGGCTGGCACTGAAGCTTTCTTT
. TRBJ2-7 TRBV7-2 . CASRTRGQNEQYF TGTGCCAGCCGGACCAGGGGACAAAACGAGCAGTACTTC
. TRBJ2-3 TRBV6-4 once CASSELHSTDTQYF TGTGCCAGCAGTGAACTACACTCCACAGATACGCAGTATTTT
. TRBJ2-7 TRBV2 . CASSEEFSSYEQYF TGTGCCAGCAGTGAAGAATTTAGCAGCTACGAGCAGTACTTC
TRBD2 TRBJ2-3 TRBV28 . CASSSQGLAVATDTQYF TGTGCCAGCAGTTCCCAAGGACTAGCGGTTGCTACAGATACGCAGTATTTT
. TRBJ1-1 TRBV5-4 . CASSSGVAEAFF TGTGCCAGCAGCTCAGGGGTAGCTGAAGCTTTCTTT
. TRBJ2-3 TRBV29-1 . CSVAGVVTDTQYF TGCAGCGTTGCTGGGGTTGTCACAGATACGCAGTATTTT
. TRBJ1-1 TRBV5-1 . CASSLDSGPPESEAFF TGCGCCAGCAGCTTGGATTCCGGCCCCCCCGAGAGTGAAGCTTTCTTT
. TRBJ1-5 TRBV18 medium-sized CASSPTGNQPQHF TGTGCCAGCTCACCAACAGGCAATCAGCCCCAGCATTTT
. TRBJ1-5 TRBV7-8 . CASSFPPGPQHF TGTGCCAGCAGCTTCCCCCCCGGCCCCCAGCATTTT
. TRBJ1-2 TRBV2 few CASSYISGDYGYTF TGTGCCAGCTCCTATATCTCAGGGGACTATGGCTACACCTTC
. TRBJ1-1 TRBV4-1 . CASSPSSMNTEAFF TGCGCCAGCAGCCCCAGCTCCATGAACACTGAAGCTTTCTTT
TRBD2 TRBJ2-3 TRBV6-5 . CASNSGLDADTQYF TGTGCCAGTAATAGCGGGCTAGACGCAGATACGCAGTATTTT